The rows below give T cell receptor beta chains drawn from one sample of a study of cytomegalovirus exposure and HLA in healthy donors. Profiling relied on immunoSEQ multiplex PCR, and the TCRdb table lists in-frame clones only, not all of them. The sample consists of some 98,000 clones, under 80% of them appearing once. The specimen sequenced was PBMCs. These receptors were obtained from a human donor in good health. Both conserved end residues are part of each CDR3. Each record gives: clone size, V gene, J gene, CDR3 protein. Clone size is stated in some rows and not others, as once, few, many or a class when expanded.

.	TRBV10-3	TRBJ2-5	CAISADFGGSGGARETQYF
once	TRBV15	.	CATSRRQGGTYEQYF
.	TRBV25-1	TRBJ1-3	CASSDTGQAGNTIYF
.	TRBV2	TRBJ1-3	CASRNRDRGLSGGSGNTIYF
.	TRBV6-1	TRBJ1-1	CASTGDRNTEAFF
few	TRBV18	TRBJ1-2	CASSPPGSGGYTF
.	TRBV25-1	TRBJ1-4	CASSGGQGWSANEKLFF
.	TRBV12-2	TRBJ2-4	CASRLPPGAKNIQYF
.	TRBV7-9	TRBJ1-6	CASSLVGGGYSPLHF
.	TRBV7-8	TRBJ2-2	CASSGSGGYTGELFF
.	TRBV18	TRBJ1-5	CASSPSSAGGYYSNQPQHF
.	TRBV10-2	TRBJ2-2	CASSQDAGLAGGHTGELFF
.	TRBV19	TRBJ2-1	CASSLLRTGMGNEQFF
.	TRBV7-8	TRBJ2-6	CASSPVGATSGANVLTF
once	TRBV2	TRBJ2-7	CASNPAEQSRYEQYF
medium-sized	TRBV5-6	TRBJ2-2	CASSLERVEGGELFF
.	TRBV10-3	TRBJ1-5	CAISEGGKNQPQHF
few	TRBV11-1	TRBJ1-1	CASSSRNTEAFF
.	TRBV9	TRBJ2-5	CASSVDVSGGLQETQYF
.	TRBV9	TRBJ1-3	CASSVEERYSGNTIYF
.	TRBV5-1	TRBJ2-1	CASSLVAGHYNEQFF
.	TRBV7-9	TRBJ2-5	CASSLAPRGKLPPAQYF
.	TRBV5-1	TRBJ2-3	CASSLRGTYTDTQYF
few	TRBV4-1	TRBJ2-7	CASSQGGQVYYEQYF
.	TRBV7-9	TRBJ2-2	CASRDGQGTGELFF
.	TRBV11-2	TRBJ1-1	CASSLLIQNTEAFF
once	TRBV6-5	TRBJ1-6	CASSWDNLINSPLHF
.	TRBV6-4	TRBJ1-1	CASTHRGHPRIPMNTEAFF
.	TRBV2	TRBJ1-1	CASSEVQAGTEAFF
.	TRBV19	TRBJ2-7	CASSIQGEQYF
.	TRBV4-3	TRBJ2-2	CASSQDWDRGTRELFF
few	TRBV4-3	TRBJ2-7	CASSQGASGSLDEQYF
.	TRBV7-2	TRBJ2-7	CASSSRIAAMRYEQYF
once	TRBV2	TRBJ1-4	CASIRGANEKLFF
.	TRBV11-1	TRBJ1-2	CASSRGGRANYGYTF
.	TRBV19	TRBJ1-1	CASSIGGLMNTEAFF
.	TRBV5-4	TRBJ1-2	CASSFPGQGWDGYTF
.	TRBV6-5	.	CASSYSGRAYEQYF
few	TRBV30	TRBJ1-1	CAWSRDRGITEAFF
.	TRBV25-1	TRBJ2-7	CASSVTGFNEQYF